This T cell receptor (beta chain) was identified during a study of CD8+ T cells in alopecia areata. Trimming cost V 3 bases and J 4 bases; bases outside gene matches: 1. Germline loops: CDR1 LGHNA, CDR2 YSLEER. The CDR3 is 15 residues long. Study-wide points: Significant decreases in scalp clonality and expanded CD8+ clones followed tofacitinib treatment. Clonality was higher in lesional than normal scalp, especially in alopecia totalis/universalis.

Comment on this clone: The antigen is unknown.

Stated treatment: oral pan-JAK inhibitor, 5-10 mg twice daily. Peripheral blood and lesional scalp punch biopsies were taken from alopecia areata patients. It was cDNA, reverse transcribed from extracted RNA, that served as the sequencing template. TCRdb's table, derived via immunoSEQ multiplex PCR, lists solely in-frame clones and lacks some. Of approximately 43,000 clones listed, 65% are singletons. The chain uses TRBV4-3 and TRBJ2-3, with TRBD2 matching 13 bases. The clonotype originates from a human donor with alopecia areata. The source was CD8+ T cells sorted from blood, collected at week 4, from a patient treated with tofacitinib. For the CDR3, the DNA is TGCGCCAGCAGCCAGGGGACTAGCGGGGCAGATACGCAGTATTTT. Translated, it gives CASSQGTSGADTQYF.